The entry below describes one T cell receptor beta chain. Its antigen remains undetermined. No much larger clonotype is one base removed from it; base qualities were not supplied. The High Capacity cDNA Reverse Transcription Kit was used to reverse transcribe all of the isolated RNA, meaning that expressed TCRB transcripts were what got sequenced. Deep immunoSEQ sequencing was performed on naive, central memory and regulatory T cell samples, with an average of about 3.6 million total reads per sample. Sorted cells were lysed in RLT buffer and RNA was extracted with DNase-treated RNeasy Micro or Mini kits, depending on cell number. Each cell subset was processed separately to prevent cross-contamination, with patient and healthy donor samples processed together. The immunoSEQ multiplex PCR was used to amplify TCRB sequences from cDNA, generating 87-bp fragments that spanned the CDR3 region. Sequencing of the amplicons was performed on the Illumina HiSeq platform. Under the source paper's analysis protocol: PCR bias was computationally corrected using synthetic template baselines, reads within Hamming distance 2 were collapsed, and singletons that could not be merged were discarded. Reads were aligned against IMGT so that V, D and J genes, CDR3 length and insertions or deletions at six rearrangement sites could be assigned. Clonotype counts were normalized to sorted cell number within each subset before computing true diversity and Gini coefficients with the tcR R package. The overlap coefficient, calculated on TCRB nucleotide sequences, was used to measure repertoire sharing. Out-of-frame TCRB sequences from naive cells were analyzed as a proxy for the pre-selection repertoire. TCRdb obtained this table from immuneACCESS and retained in-frame rearrangements with V and J assigned. These tables miss some clones; where compared with another copy, unresolved V genes account for less than half of the shortfall, and the remainder is unexplained. V and J calls and clone size follow that table, whereas D and trimming were derived from the DNA. In all, the sample holds some 660,000 clones, and 11% to 15% of those were seen once. Just under 0.04% of the sample comes from the top ten.

Each donor gave one peripheral blood draw, averaging about 120 mL, which was collected into heparinised tubes. Using a panel that included CD45RO, CCR7, CD25, CD127, CD95 and CD27, naive, central memory, regulatory and stem cell-like memory CD4+ T cells were sorted on a BD FACSAria II. Purity was above 95% for every sorted population. PBMCs were isolated right away by Lymphoprep density gradient centrifugation and were stained directly, without culture. So that batch effects would be minimized, each experiment stained and sorted samples in pairs, pairing one healthy donor with one patient. This sample is part of a study of beta chain features in type 1 diabetes listed by TCRdb under 2018. The study in broad terms: Mean age, gender distribution, total cell number and subset yield were not different between patients and healthy donors. In the study, TCRB repertoires of sorted circulating CD4+ T cell subsets from recently diagnosed type 1 diabetes patients were compared with those of matched healthy donors. A total of 100 million to 110 million sorted cells were examined across all samples, and a strong correlation was observed between cell number per subset and RNA yield. Regulatory and stem cell-like memory subsets were isolated from only 8 patients and roughly 8 healthy donors, whereas naive and central memory subsets came from all 30 or so donors. Study-level results and caveats: Because cDNA rather than genomic DNA was sequenced, highly expressing activated cells could have been over-represented, although no difference in activation and CD3 levels was found between groups. Naive, central memory and regulatory TCRB repertoires appeared to be more similar among patients than among healthy donors. Only small numbers of individuals were included in the HLA sub-analyses, which left unresolved whether HLA type had any influence on TCRB rearrangement. Fewer insertions and more nucleotide deletions at VDJ recombination sites were observed in patients with type 1 diabetes, implying thymic rearrangement abnormalities. PCR might favor shorter templates, but patient and control samples were amplified and corrected together, so any skew would affect both groups equally. A moderate but significant shortening of TCRB CDR3 length was observed in type 1 diabetes patients in all four CD4+ subsets.

The CDR3 runs 13 amino acids, cysteine and phenylalanine included. The entry retains the CDR3 DNA only, 39 bases that are in frame from base 1. In the germline V gene, CDR1 corresponds to MGHDK and CDR2 to SYGVNS. Trimmed from V: 3 bases; trimmed from J: 8 bases; junction bases lacking a gene match: 5. The chain links TRBV25-1 with TRBJ1-2; 8 bases in between match TRBD1. The TCR sequence derives from a man between 18 and 29 years old with type 1 diabetes. The sequenced material came from naive CD4+ T cells from blood. The cell subset or site label corresponds to: true naive CD4+ T cells. The sequenced DNA is TGTGCCAGCAGTGACCTCGGGACAGGAGGCTACACCTTC. This codes for CASSDLGTGGYTF.